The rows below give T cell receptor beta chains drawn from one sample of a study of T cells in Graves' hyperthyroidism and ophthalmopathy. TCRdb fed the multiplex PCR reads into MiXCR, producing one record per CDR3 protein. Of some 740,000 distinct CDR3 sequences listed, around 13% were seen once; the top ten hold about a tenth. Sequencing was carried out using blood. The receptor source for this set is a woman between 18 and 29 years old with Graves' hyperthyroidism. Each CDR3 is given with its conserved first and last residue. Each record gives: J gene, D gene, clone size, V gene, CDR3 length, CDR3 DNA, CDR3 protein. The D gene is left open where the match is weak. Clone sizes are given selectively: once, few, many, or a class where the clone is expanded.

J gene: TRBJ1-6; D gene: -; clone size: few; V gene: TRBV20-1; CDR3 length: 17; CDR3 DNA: TGCAGTGCTAGAGCCGGTCAGAGTTTCTCCTATAATTCACCCCTCCACTTT; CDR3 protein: CSARAGQSFSYNSPLHF
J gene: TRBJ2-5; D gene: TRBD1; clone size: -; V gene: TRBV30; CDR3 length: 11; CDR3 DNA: TGTGCCTGGTACAGGGGAAAGACCCAGTACTTC; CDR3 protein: CAWYRGKTQYF
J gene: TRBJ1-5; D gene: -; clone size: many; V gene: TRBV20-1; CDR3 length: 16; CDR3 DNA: TGCAGTGCTAGGGATGATCGTGGGAGGAGCAATCAGCCCCAGCATTTT; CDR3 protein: CSARDDRGRSNQPQHF
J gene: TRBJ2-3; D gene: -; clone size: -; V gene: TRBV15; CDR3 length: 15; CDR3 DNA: TGTGCCACCGGAAACCCAATTCGCGGCACAGATACGCAGTATTTT; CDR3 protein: CATGNPIRGTDTQYF
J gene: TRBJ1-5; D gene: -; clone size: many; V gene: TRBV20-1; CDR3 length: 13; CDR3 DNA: TGCAGTGCTAGCAGACATAGCAATCAGCCCCAGCATTTT; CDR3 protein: CSASRHSNQPQHF
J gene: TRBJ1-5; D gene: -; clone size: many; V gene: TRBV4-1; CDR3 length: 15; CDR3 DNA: TGCGCCAGCAGCCAAGAAATAATGGGGTTTCAGCCCCAGCATTTT; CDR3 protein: CASSQEIMGFQPQHF
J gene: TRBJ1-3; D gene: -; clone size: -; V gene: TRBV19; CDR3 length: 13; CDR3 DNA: TGTGCCAGCGAAATAAGCTCTGGAAACACCATATATTTT; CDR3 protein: CASEISSGNTIYF
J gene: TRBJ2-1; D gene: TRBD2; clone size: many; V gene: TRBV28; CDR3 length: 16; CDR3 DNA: TGTGCCAGCAGCTCACCCTCTAGCGGGAGAGGGGATGAGCAGTTCTTC; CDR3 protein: CASSSPSSGRGDEQFF
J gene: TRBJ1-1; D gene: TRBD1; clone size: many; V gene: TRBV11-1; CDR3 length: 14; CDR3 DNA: TGTGCCAGCAGCTTAGAAGACAGGGTGTCGGGAGCTTTCTTT; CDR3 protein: CASSLEDRVSGAFF
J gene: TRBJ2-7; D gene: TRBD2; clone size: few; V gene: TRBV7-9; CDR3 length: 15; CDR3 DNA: TGTGCCAGCAGCTTACTAGCGGGAGGGAAGAACGAGCAGTACTTC; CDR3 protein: CASSLLAGGKNEQYF
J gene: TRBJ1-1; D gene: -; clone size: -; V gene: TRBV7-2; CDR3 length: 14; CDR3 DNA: TGTGCCAGCAGCCCAACAAAGGGCTGGACTGAAGCTTTCTTT; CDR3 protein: CASSPTKGWTEAFF
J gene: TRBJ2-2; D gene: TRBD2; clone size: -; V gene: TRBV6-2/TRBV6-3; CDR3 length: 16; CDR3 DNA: TGTGCCAGCAGCCCACGGGAGGGAAGGAACACCGGGGAGCTGTTTTTT; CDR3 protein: CASSPREGRNTGELFF
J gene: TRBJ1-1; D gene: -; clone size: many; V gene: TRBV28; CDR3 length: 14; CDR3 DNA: TGTGCCAGCAGTCAGACGACGTCGAACACTGAAGCTTTCTTT; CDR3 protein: CASSQTTSNTEAFF
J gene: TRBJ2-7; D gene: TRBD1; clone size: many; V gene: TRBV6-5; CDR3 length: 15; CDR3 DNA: TGTGCCAGCAGTTACTCTGACAGGGGAAACTACGAGCAGTACTTC; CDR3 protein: CASSYSDRGNYEQYF
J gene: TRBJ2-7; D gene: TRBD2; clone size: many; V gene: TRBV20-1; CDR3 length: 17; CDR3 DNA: TGCAGTGCTAGAGAGACCCCCCGACTAGCGGGAGCCTACGAGCAGTACTTC; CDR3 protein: CSARETPRLAGAYEQYF